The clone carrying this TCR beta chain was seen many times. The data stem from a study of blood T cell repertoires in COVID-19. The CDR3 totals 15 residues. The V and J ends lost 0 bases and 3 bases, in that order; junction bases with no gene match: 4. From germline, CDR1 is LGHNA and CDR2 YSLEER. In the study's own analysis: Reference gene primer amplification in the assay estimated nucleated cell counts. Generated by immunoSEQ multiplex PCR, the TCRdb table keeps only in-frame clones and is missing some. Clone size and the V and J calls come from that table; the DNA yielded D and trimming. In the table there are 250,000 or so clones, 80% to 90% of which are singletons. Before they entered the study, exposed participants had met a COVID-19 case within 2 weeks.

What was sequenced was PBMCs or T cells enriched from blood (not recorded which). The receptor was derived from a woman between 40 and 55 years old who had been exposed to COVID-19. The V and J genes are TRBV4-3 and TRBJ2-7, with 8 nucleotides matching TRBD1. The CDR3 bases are TGCGCCAGCAGCCAAGACAATGGACAGGGCTACGAGCAGTACTTC. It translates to CASSQDNGQGYEQYF.